This passage covers 6 T cell receptor beta chains from one sample sequenced in a study of blood T cell repertoires in COVID-19. The table came from immunoSEQ multiplex PCR; TCRdb's copy has only in-frame clones and leaves some out. This table has around 72,000 clones, less than 90% appearing once. The material sequenced was peripheral blood. The source is a woman of 80 years or more with acute or convalescent COVID-19.

CDR3 residues: CASSETGTSGRGELFF. Written as DNA, the CDR3 is TGTGCCAGCAGTGAGACCGGGACTAGCGGGAGGGGGGAGCTGTTTTTT. The V gene is TRBV25-1, the J gene TRBJ2-2; the match to TRBD2 covers 15 bases. This CDR3 region has 16 residues. Germline V lookup: CDR1 MGHDK, CDR2 SYGVNS. J gave up 8 bases and V 3 bases, and 4 bases lay outside the gene matches. Variable domain in full (rest from reference TRBV25-1 and TRBJ2-2): EADIYQTPRYLVIGTGKKITLECSQTMGHDKMYWYQQDPGMELHLIHYSYGVNSTEKGDLSSESTVSRIRTEHFPLTLESARPSHTSQYLCASSETGTSGRGELFFGEGSRLTVL.

The V and J genes are TRBV5-1 and TRBJ2-4; D might be TRBD2 (6 bases). V was shortened by 4 bases and J by 5 bases, with 25 bases between the two germline ends. This CDR3 has 18 amino acids. Germline V lookup: CDR1 SGHRS, CDR2 YFSETQ. CDR3 residues: CASSLSPNPLAVQNIQYF. The CDR3 coding sequence is TGCGCCAGCAGCCTTTCACCGAACCCCTTAGCGGTCCAAAACATTCAGTACTTC.

The rearrangement links TRBV6-4 to TRBJ2-1; 8 bases line up with TRBD1. Germline lookup yields CDR1 MRHNA and CDR2 SNTAGT. The CDR3 is 17 residues long. The junction had 11 bases not matched to a gene; V was cut back by 6 bases and J by 1 base. The CDR3 spells CASRKPPRTGSYNEQFF. The CDR3 nucleotides are TGTGCCAGCAGGAAACCCCCGAGGACAGGGTCCTACAATGAGCAGTTCTTC.

The chain combines TRBV18 with TRBJ1-4; D gene unclear. The CDR3 extends over 14 amino acids. The V end lost 3 bases, the J end lost 0 bases, and 5 bases lay between the germline ends. Germline CDR1 is KGHSH and CDR2 is LQKENI. CDR3 coding DNA: TGTGCCAGCTCACCCGCAGCAACTAATGAAAAACTGTTTTTT. Its translation: CASSPAATNEKLFF.

V is TRBV15 and J is TRBJ1-2; D gene uncertain. Germline CDR1 and CDR2: LNHNV and YYDKDF (reference sequence). The CDR3 length is 15 residues. Trimming removed 1 base from V and 2 bases from J, with 11 bases in between. CDR3 DNA sequence: TGTGCCACCAGCAGAGGGCGAGAGGGAAACTATGGCTACACCTTC. It specifies CATSRGREGNYGYTF. The variable domain in full, with the rest retrieved from reference TRBV15 and TRBJ1-2, is DAMVIQNPRYQVTQFGKPVTLSCSQTLNHNVMYWYQQKSSQAPKLLFHYYDKDFNNEADTPDNFQSRRPNTSFCFLDIRSPGLGDTAMYLCATSRGREGNYGYTFGSGTRLTVV.

This clone came up a few times. This sequence joins TRBV7-3 and TRBJ1-2; a weak D match, TRBD1 (5 bases). Trimming shortened V by 1 base and J by 4 bases, and 10 bases separated the two germline ends. The CDR3 runs to 14 residues. Germline CDR1 is SGHTA and CDR2 is FQGTGA. The DNA for the CDR3 is TGTGCCAGCAGCTTAAGCCAGGGCGGCTATGGCTACACCTTC. Translated, it gives CASSLSQGGYGYTF.